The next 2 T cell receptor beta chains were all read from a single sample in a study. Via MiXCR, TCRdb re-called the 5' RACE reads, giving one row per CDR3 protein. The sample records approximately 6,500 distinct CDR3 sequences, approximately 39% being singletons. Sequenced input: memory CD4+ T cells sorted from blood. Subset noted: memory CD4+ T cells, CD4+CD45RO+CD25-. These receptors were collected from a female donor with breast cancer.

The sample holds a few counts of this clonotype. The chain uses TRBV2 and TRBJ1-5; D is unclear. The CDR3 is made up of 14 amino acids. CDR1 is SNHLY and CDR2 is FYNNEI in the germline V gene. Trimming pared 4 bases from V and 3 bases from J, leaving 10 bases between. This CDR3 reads CASSGPQINQPQHF. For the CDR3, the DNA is TGTGCCAGCAGTGGCCCCCAAATCAATCAGCCCCAGCATTTT.

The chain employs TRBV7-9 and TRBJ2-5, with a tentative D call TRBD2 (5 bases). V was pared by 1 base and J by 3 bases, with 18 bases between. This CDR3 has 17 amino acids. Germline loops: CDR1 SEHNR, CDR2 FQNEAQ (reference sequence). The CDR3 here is CASSLGSSRRKEETQYF. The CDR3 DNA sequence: TGTGCCAGCAGCTTAGGGAGTAGCAGGAGGAAAGAAGAGACCCAGTACTTC.